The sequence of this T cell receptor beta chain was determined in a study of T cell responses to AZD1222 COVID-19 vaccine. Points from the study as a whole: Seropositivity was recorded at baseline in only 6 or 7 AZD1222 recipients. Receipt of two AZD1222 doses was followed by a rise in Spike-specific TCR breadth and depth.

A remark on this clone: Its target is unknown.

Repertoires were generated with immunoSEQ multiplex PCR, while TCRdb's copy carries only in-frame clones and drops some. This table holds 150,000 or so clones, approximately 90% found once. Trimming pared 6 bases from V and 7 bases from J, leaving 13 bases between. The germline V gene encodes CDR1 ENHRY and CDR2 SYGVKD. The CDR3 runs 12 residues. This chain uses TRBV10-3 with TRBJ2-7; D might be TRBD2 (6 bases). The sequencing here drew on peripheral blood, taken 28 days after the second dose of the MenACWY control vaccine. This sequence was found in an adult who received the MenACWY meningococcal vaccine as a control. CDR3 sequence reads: CAIRTPEGEQYF. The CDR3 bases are TGTGCCATCAGGACCCCGGAGGGTGAGCAGTACTTC.